These 9 T cell receptor beta chains originate from one sample sequenced in a study of CD8 T cells in Susac syndrome. Random hexamers were used to reverse transcribe 0.5 to 1 ug of RNA. TCRdb reprocessed the immunoSEQ multiplex PCR reads via MiXCR and lists one record per CDR3 protein. The data show 150,000 to 180,000 distinct CDR3 sequences, around 95% seen once. The source material was CD4+ T cells from PBMCs. The receptors originated from a human donor with Susac syndrome.

The chain couples TRBV27 to TRBJ2-7; a weak D match, TRBD2 (5 bases). CDR1 and CDR2 from the germline V gene are MNHEY and SMNVEV (reference sequence). Between the trimmed V and J ends, which lost 7 bases and 0 bases, there was a span of 19 bases. This CDR3 comprises 16 residues. CDR3 nucleotides: TGTGCCAGCACCCCTTTCCCCAGAGGGAACTCCTACGAGCAGTACTTC. This gives the protein CASTPFPRGNSYEQYF.

This chain connects TRBV2 to TRBJ2-7; possible D gene TRBD1, 6 bases. CDR3 length equals 14 residues. Germline V gives CDR1 SNHLY, CDR2 FYNNEI. V was shortened by 6 bases and J by 2 bases, with 14 bases between the two germline ends. The CDR3 sequence: CASRGGLTTYEQYF. CDR3 sequence (DNA): TGTGCCAGCAGAGGGGGTCTCACTACCTACGAGCAGTACTTC.

The V call is TRBV29-1, the J call TRBJ1-1; the D is unclear. Trimming left V 7 bases short and J 5 bases short, with 17 bases between. The CDR3 loop spans 13 amino acids. Germline CDR1 and CDR2: SQVTM and ANQGSEA. The CDR3 protein is CSASGIGGTEAFF. CDR3 DNA: TGCAGCGCATCCGGGATAGGAGGGACTGAAGCTTTCTTT.

This chain links TRBV5-6 with TRBJ1-3; D unclear. The V end was cut by 3 bases, the J end by 2 bases, with 9 bases between. The CDR3 has 14 amino acids. From germline, CDR1 is SGHDT and CDR2 YYEEEE. The CDR3 DNA sequence: TGTGCCAGCAGCTCCCTTTGGGCTGGAAACACCATATATTTT. This codes for CASSSLWAGNTIYF.

The chain couples TRBV29-1 to TRBJ2-3, with 13 bases matching TRBD2. V lost 7 bases and J lost 0; bases outside the gene matches: 7. CDR1 is SQVTM and CDR2 is ANQGSEA in the germline V gene. The CDR3 is 16 residues long. The CDR3 region has the DNA TGCAGCGCCGCAGAGGGACTAGCGGGGAGCACAGATACGCAGTATTTT. The encoded protein is CSAAEGLAGSTDTQYF.

The chain combines TRBV29-1 with TRBJ1-1, with 7 nucleotides matching TRBD1. CDR1 and CDR2 from the germline V gene are SQVTM and ANQGSEA. CDR3 length equals 12 residues. The V and J ends lost 6 bases and 10 bases, in that order; junction bases with no gene match: 11. The chain's CDR3 is CSVRQGGVSAFF. Written as DNA, the CDR3 is TGCAGCGTGCGACAGGGTGGAGTCTCAGCTTTCTTT. The complete variable domain, with remaining parts taken from reference TRBV29-1 and TRBJ1-1, reads SAVISQKPSRDICQRGTSLTIQCQVDSQVTMMFWYRQQPGQSLTLIATANQGSEATYESGFVIDKFPISRPNLTFSTLTVSNMSPEDSSIYLCSVRQGGVSAFFGQGTRLTVV.

The chain couples TRBV25-1 to TRBJ2-3; 8 nucleotides align to TRBD1. Germline V lookup: CDR1 MGHDK, CDR2 SYGVNS. The CDR3 runs to 14 residues. V shed 5 bases and J 7 bases; nucleotides not matched to a gene: 8. Written as DNA, the CDR3 is TGTGCCAGCAGTACAGGGGGAACCAAGTATACGCAGTATTTT. Encoded protein: CASSTGGTKYTQYF.

With regard to this clonotype: One end of the junction fails to match germline, which may point to a read error. The chain joins TRBV29-1 to TRBJ2-2; TRBD2 might be the D (6 bases). This CDR3 is built from 13 residues. Germline V lookup: CDR1 SQVTM, CDR2 ANQGSEA. The CDR3 is CSVGRTNNGELFF. CDR3 coding DNA: TGCAGCGTTGGGCGGACTAACAACGGGGAGCTGTTTTTT.

The chain links TRBV29-1 to TRBJ2-1, with a weak D call TRBD1 (5 bases). Germline assignment: CDR1 SQVTM and CDR2 ANQGSEA. Trimming took off 2 bases at V and 12 bases at J, with 14 bases between the two ends. The length of the CDR3 is 12 residues. CDR3 sequence reads: CSVETAAGSQFF. Here the CDR3 DNA reads TGCAGCGTTGAAACAGCAGCAGGGTCGCAGTTCTTC.